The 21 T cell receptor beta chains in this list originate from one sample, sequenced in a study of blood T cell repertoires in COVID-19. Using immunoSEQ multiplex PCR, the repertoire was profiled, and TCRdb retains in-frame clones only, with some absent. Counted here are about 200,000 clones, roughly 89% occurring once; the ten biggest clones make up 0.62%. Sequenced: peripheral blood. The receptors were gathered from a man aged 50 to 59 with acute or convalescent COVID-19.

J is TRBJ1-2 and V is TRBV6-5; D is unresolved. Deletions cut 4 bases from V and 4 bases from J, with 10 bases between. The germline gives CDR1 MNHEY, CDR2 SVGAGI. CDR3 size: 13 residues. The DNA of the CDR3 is TGTGCCAGCAGTTCCCCGGACTTCTATGGCTACACCTTC. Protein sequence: CASSSPDFYGYTF.

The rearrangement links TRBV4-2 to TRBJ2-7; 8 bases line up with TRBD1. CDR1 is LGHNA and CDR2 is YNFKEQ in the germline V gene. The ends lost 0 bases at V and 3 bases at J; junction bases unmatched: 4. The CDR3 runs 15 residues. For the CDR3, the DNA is TGTGCCAGCAGCCAAGAGGGACAGGCGGTCTACGAGCAGTACTTC. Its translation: CASSQEGQAVYEQYF.

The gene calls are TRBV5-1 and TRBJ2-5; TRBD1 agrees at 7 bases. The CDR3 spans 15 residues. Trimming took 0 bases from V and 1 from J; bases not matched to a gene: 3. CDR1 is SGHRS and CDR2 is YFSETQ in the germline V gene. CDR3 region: CASSLGGQIQETQYF. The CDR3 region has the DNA TGCGCCAGCAGCTTGGGGGGACAGATCCAAGAGACCCAGTACTTC. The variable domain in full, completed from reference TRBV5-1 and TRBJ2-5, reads KAGVTQTPRYLIKTRGQQVTLSCSPISGHRSVSWYQQTPGQGLQFLFEYFSETQRNKGNFPGRFSGRQFSNSRSEMNVSTLELGDSALYLCASSLGGQIQETQYFGPGTRLLVL.

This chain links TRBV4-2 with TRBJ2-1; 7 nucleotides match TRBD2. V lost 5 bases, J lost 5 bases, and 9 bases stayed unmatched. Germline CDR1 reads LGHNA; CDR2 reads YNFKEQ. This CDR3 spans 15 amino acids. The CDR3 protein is CASSYGGGPDNEQFF. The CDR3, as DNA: TGTGCCAGCAGCTACGGGGGAGGGCCGGACAATGAGCAGTTCTTC.

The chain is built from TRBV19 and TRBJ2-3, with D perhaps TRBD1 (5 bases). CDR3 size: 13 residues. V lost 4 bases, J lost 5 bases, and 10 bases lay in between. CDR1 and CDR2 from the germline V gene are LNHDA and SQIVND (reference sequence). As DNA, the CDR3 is TGTGCCAGTAGTACCCCGACAGAAGATACGCAGTATTTT. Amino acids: CASSTPTEDTQYF.

The CDR3 DNA is TGTGCCAGCAGCAGGGACAGGGGGGCCACTGAAGCTTTCTTT. Translating gives CASSRDRGATEAFF. The J gene is TRBJ1-1, the V gene TRBV2; 11 bases line up with TRBD1. CDR3 length: 14 residues. After removal of 6 bases from V and 4 bases from J, the junction contained 4 bases not matched to a gene. Germline CDR1 reads SNHLY; CDR2 reads FYNNEI. The full variable domain, rest sourced from reference TRBV2 and TRBJ1-1, is EPEVTQTPSHQVTQMGQEVILRCVPISNHLYFYWYRQILGQKVEFLVSFYNNEISEKSEIFDDQFSVERPDGSNFTLKIRSTKLEDSAMYFCASSRDRGATEAFFGQGTRLTVV.

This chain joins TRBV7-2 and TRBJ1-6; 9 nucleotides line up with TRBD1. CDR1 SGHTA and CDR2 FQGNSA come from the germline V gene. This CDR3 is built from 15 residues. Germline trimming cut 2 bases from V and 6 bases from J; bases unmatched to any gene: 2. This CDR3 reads CASSLSGQGNSPLHF. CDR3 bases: TGTGCCAGCAGCTTATCGGGACAGGGTAATTCACCCCTCCACTTT.

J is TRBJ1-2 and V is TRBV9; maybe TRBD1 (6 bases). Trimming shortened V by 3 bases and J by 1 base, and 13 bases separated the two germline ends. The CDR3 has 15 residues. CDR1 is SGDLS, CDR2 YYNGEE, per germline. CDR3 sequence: CASSAGQGLNYGYTF. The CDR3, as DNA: TGTGCCAGCAGCGCGGGACAAGGGCTTAACTATGGCTACACCTTC.

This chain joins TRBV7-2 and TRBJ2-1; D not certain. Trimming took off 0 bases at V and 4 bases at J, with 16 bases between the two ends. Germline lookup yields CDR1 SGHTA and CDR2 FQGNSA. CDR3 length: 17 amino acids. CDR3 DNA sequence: TGTGCCAGCAGCTTAGCGCTTCAGCGACCCTTTTACAATGAGCAGTTCTTC. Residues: CASSLALQRPFYNEQFF.

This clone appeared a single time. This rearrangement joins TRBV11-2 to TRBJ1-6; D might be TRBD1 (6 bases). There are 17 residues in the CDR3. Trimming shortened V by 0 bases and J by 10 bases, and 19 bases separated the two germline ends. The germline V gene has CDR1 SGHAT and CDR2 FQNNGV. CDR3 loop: CASSLETQGTRRSPLHF. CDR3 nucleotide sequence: TGTGCCAGCAGCTTAGAGACTCAGGGGACAAGACGGTCACCCCTCCACTTT. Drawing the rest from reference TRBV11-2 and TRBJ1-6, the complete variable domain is EAGVAQSPRYKIIEKRQSVAFWCNPISGHATLYWYQQILGQGPKLLIQFQNNGVVDDSQLPKDRFSAERLKGVDSTLKIQPAKLEDSAVYLCASSLETQGTRRSPLHFGNGTRLTVT.

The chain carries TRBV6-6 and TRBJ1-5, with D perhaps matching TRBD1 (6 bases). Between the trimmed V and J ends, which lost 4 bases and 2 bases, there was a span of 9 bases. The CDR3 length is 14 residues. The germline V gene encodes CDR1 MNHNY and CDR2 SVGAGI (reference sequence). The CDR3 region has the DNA TGTGCCAGCAGTTTACAGGGAGGCAATCAGCCCCAGCATTTT. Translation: CASSLQGGNQPQHF.

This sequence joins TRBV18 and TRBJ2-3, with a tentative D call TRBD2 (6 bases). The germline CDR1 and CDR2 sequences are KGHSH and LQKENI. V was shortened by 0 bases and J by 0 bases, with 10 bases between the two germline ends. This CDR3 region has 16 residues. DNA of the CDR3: TGTGCCAGCTCACCACCGGGCGGGATAAGCACAGATACGCAGTATTTT. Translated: CASSPPGGISTDTQYF.

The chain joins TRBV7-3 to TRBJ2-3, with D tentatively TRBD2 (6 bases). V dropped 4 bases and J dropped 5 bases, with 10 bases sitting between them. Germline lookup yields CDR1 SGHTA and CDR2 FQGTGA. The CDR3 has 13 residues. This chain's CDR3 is CASSSNSGDTQYF. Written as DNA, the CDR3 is TGTGCCAGCAGCTCCAATAGCGGAGATACGCAGTATTTT.

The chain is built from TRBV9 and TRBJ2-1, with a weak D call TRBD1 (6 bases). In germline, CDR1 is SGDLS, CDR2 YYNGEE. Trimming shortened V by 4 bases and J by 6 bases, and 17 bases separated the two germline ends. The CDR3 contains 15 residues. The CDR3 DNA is TGTGCCAGCAGCTCCACAGGGATTCCAGCCAATGAGCAGTTCTTC. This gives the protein CASSSTGIPANEQFF.

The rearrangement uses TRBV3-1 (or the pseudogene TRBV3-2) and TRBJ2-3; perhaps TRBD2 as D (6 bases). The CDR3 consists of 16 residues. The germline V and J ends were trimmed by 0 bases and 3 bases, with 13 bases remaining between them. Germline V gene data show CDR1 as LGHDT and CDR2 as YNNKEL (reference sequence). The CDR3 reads CASSQDEGRETDTQYF. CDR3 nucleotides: TGTGCCAGCAGCCAAGATGAAGGTCGGGAGACAGATACGCAGTATTTT.

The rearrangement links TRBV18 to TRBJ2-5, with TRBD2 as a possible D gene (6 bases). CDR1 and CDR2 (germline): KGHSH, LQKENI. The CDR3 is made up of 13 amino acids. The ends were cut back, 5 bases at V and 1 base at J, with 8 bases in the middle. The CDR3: CASSMGGQETQYF. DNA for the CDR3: TGTGCCAGCTCAATGGGGGGCCAAGAGACCCAGTACTTC.

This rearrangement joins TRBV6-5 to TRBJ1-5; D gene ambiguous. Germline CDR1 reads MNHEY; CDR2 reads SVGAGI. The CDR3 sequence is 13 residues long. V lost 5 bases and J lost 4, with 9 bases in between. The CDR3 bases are TGTGCCAGCAGTCCTCAGGAAAATCAGCCCCAGCATTTT. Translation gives CASSPQENQPQHF.

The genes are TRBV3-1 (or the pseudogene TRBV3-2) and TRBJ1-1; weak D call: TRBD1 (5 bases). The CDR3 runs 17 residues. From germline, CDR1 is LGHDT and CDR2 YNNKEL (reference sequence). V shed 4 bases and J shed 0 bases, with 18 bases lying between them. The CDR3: CASSRSRATALNTEAFF. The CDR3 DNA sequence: TGTGCCAGCAGCCGAAGCCGGGCGACAGCCTTGAACACTGAAGCTTTCTTT.

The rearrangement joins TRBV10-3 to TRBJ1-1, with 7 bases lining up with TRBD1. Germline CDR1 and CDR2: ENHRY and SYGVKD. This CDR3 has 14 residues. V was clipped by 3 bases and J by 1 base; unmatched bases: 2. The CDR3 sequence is CAISDQGENTEAFF. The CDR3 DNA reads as TGTGCCATCAGTGATCAGGGGGAGAACACTGAAGCTTTCTTT.

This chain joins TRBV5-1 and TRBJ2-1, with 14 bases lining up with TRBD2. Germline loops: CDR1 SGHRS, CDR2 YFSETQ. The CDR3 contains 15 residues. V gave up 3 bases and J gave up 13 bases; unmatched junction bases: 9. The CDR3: CASSWGTSGRGYQFF. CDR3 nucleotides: TGCGCCAGCAGCTGGGGGACTAGCGGGAGAGGCTACCAGTTCTTC.

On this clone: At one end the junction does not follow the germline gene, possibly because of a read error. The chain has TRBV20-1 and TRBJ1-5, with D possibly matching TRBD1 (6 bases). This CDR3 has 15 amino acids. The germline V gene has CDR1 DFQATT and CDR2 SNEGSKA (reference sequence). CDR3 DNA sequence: TGCAGTGCTAGTCCCTTGGACAGCTTCAATCAGTCCCAGCATTTT. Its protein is CSASPLDSFNQSQHF.